The 18 T cell receptor beta chains reported below all come from one sample, sequenced in a study of cytomegalovirus exposure and HLA in healthy donors. Primers for the PCR totalled 60 Vbeta and 13 Jbeta. Using immunoSEQ multiplex PCR, the repertoire was profiled, and TCRdb retains in-frame clones only, with some absent. The sample lists about 190,000 clones; around 67% were seen once. The specimen was PBMCs. Receptor source: a woman under 40 in good health and CMV-seropositive.

This clone has a single count. CDR3 in amino acids: CASSLSPLGEQYF. DNA for the CDR3: TGTGCCAGCAGTTTATCCCCACTTGGCGAGCAGTACTTC. The chain combines TRBV28 with TRBJ2-7; unclear D gene. Germline CDR1 reads MDHEN; CDR2 reads SYDVKM. V was shortened by 1 base and J by 6 bases, with 10 bases between the two germline ends. CDR3 size: 13 residues.

This clone occurred a few times. The chain recombines TRBV6-6 with TRBJ2-7; TRBD1 agrees at 7 bases. This CDR3 region has 13 residues. The V segment lost 2 bases and the J segment 5 bases; nucleotides outside the gene matches: 3. CDR1 is MNHNY, CDR2 SVGAGI, per germline (reference sequence). The CDR3 DNA follows: TGTGCCAGCAGTTACAGGGGGCGAGACGAGCAGTACTTC. It is translated as CASSYRGRDEQYF.

This clone was seen once. The chain joins TRBV10-1 to TRBJ2-7; D is possibly TRBD1 (5 bases). The germline CDR1 and CDR2 sequences are WNHNN and SYGVQD (reference sequence). The CDR3 is 13 residues long. The V end lost 5 bases, the J end lost 7 bases, and 15 bases lay between the germline ends. The CDR3 reads CASSHGHSSEQYF. In DNA, the CDR3 is TGCGCCAGCAGTCACGGACACTCTAGTGAGCAGTACTTC.

This chain joins TRBV18 and TRBJ2-1; a possible D gene is TRBD1 (5 bases). V lost 0 bases and J 3 bases, leaving 15 bases between the germline ends. In germline, CDR1 is KGHSH, CDR2 LQKENI. This CDR3 is 17 amino acids long. CDR3 in DNA: TGTGCCAGCTCACCACCGCCAGGGTTTTTGGGCTACAATGAGCAGTTCTTC. Amino acid sequence: CASSPPPGFLGYNEQFF.

The V gene is TRBV27, the J gene TRBJ1-1; TRBD1 matches 11 bases. V was clipped by 5 bases and J by 2 bases; unmatched bases: 7. The V gene's germline CDR1 is MNHEY and CDR2 SMNVEV (reference sequence). CDR3 length: 16 residues. The CDR3 is CASSTRDRGDNTEAFF. The CDR3 region has the DNA TGTGCCAGCAGTACCCGGGACAGGGGGGATAACACTGAAGCTTTCTTT.

V usage is TRBV28 and J usage is TRBJ2-1, with D unresolved. The germline gives CDR1 MDHEN, CDR2 SYDVKM. This CDR3 contains 16 residues. V lost 2 bases and J 7 bases, leaving 18 bases between the germline ends. The CDR3 sequence: CASSLGYPLDLNEQFF. The CDR3 nucleotides are TGTGCCAGCAGTTTAGGGTACCCGCTAGATTTAAATGAGCAGTTCTTC.

The chain uses TRBV29-1 and TRBJ2-1; D is possibly TRBD1 (6 bases). Germline CDR1 and CDR2: SQVTM and ANQGSEA. Between the trimmed V and J ends, which lost 5 bases and 5 bases, there was a span of 25 bases. CDR3 length: 17 amino acids. CDR3 nucleotides: TGCAGCGTTCAGGGGCACATTTGGGCTAAGGATAACAATGAGCAGTTCTTC. This codes for CSVQGHIWAKDNNEQFF.

CDR3 coding DNA: TGCGCCAGCAGCTTGTCTGGGACAGTCCAAGAGACCCAGTACTTC. It translates to CASSLSGTVQETQYF. V is TRBV5-1 and J is TRBJ2-5; 7 bases are shared with TRBD1. J lost 1 base, V lost 1 base, and 4 bases had no gene match. CDR1 and CDR2 (germline): SGHRS, YFSETQ. This CDR3 is 15 amino acids long.

This chain uses TRBV23-1 with TRBJ2-7; D is undetermined. TRBV23-1 is treated as an ORF (open reading frame) with a function not yet certain. CDR3 length equals 10 residues. Between the trimmed V and J ends, which lost 6 bases and 5 bases, there was a span of 5 bases. The CDR3 DNA reads TGCGCCAGCAGCCGGGACGAGCAGTACTTC. Its translation is CASSRDEQYF.

V gene TRBV11-2 combines with J gene TRBJ1-1; 9 bases match TRBD1. Germline V gene sequence: CDR1 SGHAT, CDR2 FQNNGV. The CDR3 runs to 15 residues. The trim removed 1 base at V and 1 base at J, leaving 1 base unmatched. The CDR3 here is CASSLAGQGNTEAFF. The CDR3 DNA sequence: TGTGCCAGCAGCTTAGCGGGACAGGGGAACACTGAAGCTTTCTTT.

This chain connects TRBV10-2 to TRBJ1-1; 7 positions match TRBD1. Germline trimming cut 7 bases from V and 4 bases from J; bases unmatched to any gene: 6. In germline, CDR1 is WSHSY, CDR2 SAAADI. The CDR3 has 13 amino acids. For the CDR3, the DNA is TGCGCCAGCACTCCAGGGGGAATCACTGAAGCTTTCTTT. It translates to CASTPGGITEAFF.

The J gene is TRBJ2-6, the V gene TRBV28; D ambiguous. The germline V gene has CDR1 MDHEN and CDR2 SYDVKM. This CDR3 has 14 residues. V lost 7 bases and J 2 bases, leaving 9 bases between the germline ends. The CDR3 bases are TGTGCCAGCACCACCAGAACTGGGGCCAACGTCCTGACTTTC. It translates to CASTTRTGANVLTF.

This rearrangement joins TRBV5-1 to TRBJ1-1; D call uncertain. This CDR3 is built from 14 residues. V lost 4 bases and J lost 6, with 16 bases in between. Germline CDR1 and CDR2: SGHRS and YFSETQ. The CDR3 sequence: CASSEGDRAPEAFF. CDR3 in DNA: TGCGCCAGCAGCGAGGGTGACCGGGCGCCTGAAGCTTTCTTT.

The rearrangement uses TRBV11-2 and TRBJ2-7; 13 nucleotides match TRBD2. Germline V gene data show CDR1 as SGHAT and CDR2 as FQNNGV. The CDR3 runs to 15 residues. The ends lost 3 bases at V and 5 bases at J; junction bases unmatched: 4. This chain's CDR3 is CASSFRTSGSHEQYF. The CDR3 DNA sequence: TGTGCCAGCAGCTTCAGGACTAGCGGGAGCCACGAGCAGTACTTC.

The count of this clone is one. The chain recombines TRBV6-4 with TRBJ2-1, with 9 nucleotides matching TRBD2. With V trimmed by 2 bases and J by 3 bases, 5 bases remained unmatched. The CDR3 has 16 residues. Looked up from germline, CDR1 is MRHNA and CDR2 is SNTAGT. The CDR3 DNA sequence: TGTGCCAGCAGTGACGTGCGCGGGAGGGGCTACAATGAGCAGTTCTTC. Amino acid sequence: CASSDVRGRGYNEQFF.

V gene TRBV11-2 combines with J gene TRBJ1-2, with D maybe TRBD1 (5 bases). Germline values: CDR1 SGHAT, CDR2 FQNNGV. The CDR3 loop spans 13 amino acids. V lost 5 bases and J lost 3, with 10 bases in between. The CDR3 here is CASSLRRDYGYTF. The CDR3, as DNA: TGTGCCAGCAGCCTCCGCAGGGACTATGGCTACACCTTC.

The rearrangement links TRBV25-1 to TRBJ2-1; 8 nucleotides agree with TRBD1. The CDR3 runs 13 residues. Germline values: CDR1 MGHDK, CDR2 SYGVNS. J gave up 9 bases and V 5 bases, and 6 bases lay outside the gene matches. CDR3 in DNA: TGTGCCAGCAGTCATCAGGGGGCGGGTGAGCAGTTCTTC. Protein product: CASSHQGAGEQFF.

This clone was detected a few times. The V call is TRBV5-5, the J call TRBJ2-2; perhaps TRBD2 as D (5 bases). The CDR3 consists of 14 residues. Germline loops: CDR1 SGHKS, CDR2 YYEKEE (reference sequence). Deletions cut 3 bases from V and 7 bases from J, with 13 bases between. This CDR3 reads CASSSQIGVGELFF. CDR3 coding DNA: TGTGCCAGCAGCTCCCAGATCGGGGTCGGGGAGCTGTTTTTT. The complete variable domain, with remaining parts taken from reference TRBV5-5 and TRBJ2-2, reads DAGVTQSPTHLIKTRGQQVTLRCSPISGHKSVSWYQQVLGQGPQFIFQYYEKEERGRGNFPDRFSARQFPNYSSELNVNALLLGDSALYLCASSSQIGVGELFFGEGSRLTVL.